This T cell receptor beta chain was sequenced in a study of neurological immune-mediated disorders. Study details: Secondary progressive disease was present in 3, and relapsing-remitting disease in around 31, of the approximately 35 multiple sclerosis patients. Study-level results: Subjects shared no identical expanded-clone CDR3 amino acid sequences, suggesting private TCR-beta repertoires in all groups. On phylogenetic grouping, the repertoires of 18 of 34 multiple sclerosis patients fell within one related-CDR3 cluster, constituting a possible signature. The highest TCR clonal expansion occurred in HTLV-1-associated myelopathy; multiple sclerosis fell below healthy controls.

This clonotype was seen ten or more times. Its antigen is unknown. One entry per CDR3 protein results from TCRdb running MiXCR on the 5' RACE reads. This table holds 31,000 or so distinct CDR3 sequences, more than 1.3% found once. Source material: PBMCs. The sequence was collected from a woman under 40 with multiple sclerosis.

The CDR3 nucleotides are TGTGCCAGCAGCCAAAGAGTGAGAGGATATGGCTACACCTTC. Its translation: CASSQRVRGYGYTF. The chain recombines TRBV3-1 with TRBJ1-2; D is unclear. V shed 2 bases and J shed 5 bases, with 12 bases lying between them. CDR3 size: 14 residues. Germline CDR1 reads LGHDT; CDR2 reads YNNKEL (reference sequence).